This TCR beta chain was sequenced in a study of glioma-infiltrating T cells after dendritic cell vaccination. Whole-study context: Dendritic cell vaccination trial patients had either newly diagnosed or recurrent glioblastoma. The vaccine used monocyte-derived dendritic cells pulsed overnight with autologous tumor lysate.

The time point is: after dendritic cell vaccination, including at tumor progression/relapse. Fresh-frozen tumor tissue and more than two years of survival data were available for all. The table came from immunoSEQ multiplex PCR; TCRdb's copy has only in-frame clones and leaves some out. The table has fewer than 11,000 clones, 81% seen once. V was pared by 5 bases and J by 6 bases, with 20 bases between. CDR3 length: 16 residues. The germline CDR1 and CDR2 sequences are SGHTA and FQGNSA. The clonotype comes from a human donor with glioblastoma. The chain uses TRBV7-2 and TRBJ2-1, with D possibly being TRBD1 (8 bases). The sample here was blood, taken after dendritic cell vaccination. The CDR3 protein is CASSGRQGRGTNEQFF. CDR3 sequence (DNA): TGTGCCAGCAGCGGCCGACAGGGGCGGGGGACCAATGAGCAGTTCTTC.